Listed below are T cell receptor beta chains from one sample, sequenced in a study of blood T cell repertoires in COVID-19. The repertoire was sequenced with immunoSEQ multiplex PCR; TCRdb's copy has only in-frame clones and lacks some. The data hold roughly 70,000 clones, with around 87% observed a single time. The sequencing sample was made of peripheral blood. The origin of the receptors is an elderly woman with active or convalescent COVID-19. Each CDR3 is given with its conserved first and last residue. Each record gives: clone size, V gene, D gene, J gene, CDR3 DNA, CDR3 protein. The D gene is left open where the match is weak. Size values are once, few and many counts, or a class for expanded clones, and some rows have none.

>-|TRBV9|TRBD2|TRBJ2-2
TGTGCCAGCAGCGTAGACGGACTAGCGGGGTTTGGGGAGCTGTTTTTT
CASSVDGLAGFGELFF
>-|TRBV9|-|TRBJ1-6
TGTGCCAGCAGCGTAGTGGCTACAGATTCACCCCTCCACTTT
CASSVVATDSPLHF
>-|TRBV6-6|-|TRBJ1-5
TGTGCCAGCATTAGACAAGGGGCGATGAATCAGCCCCAGCATTTT
CASIRQGAMNQPQHF
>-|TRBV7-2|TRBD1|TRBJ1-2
TGTGCCAGCAGCTTAGGGTTGGGACAGGGGAGAGGCTACACCTTC
CASSLGLGQGRGYTF
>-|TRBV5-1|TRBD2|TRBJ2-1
TGCGCCAGCAGCTTGGTTGCTAGCGGGGGGGGAGATGAGCAGTTCTTC
CASSLVASGGGDEQFF
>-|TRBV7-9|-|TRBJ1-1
TGTGCCAGCAGCTTAGGCGGGGAAGCTTTCTTT
CASSLGGEAFF
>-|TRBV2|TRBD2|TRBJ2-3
TGTGCCAGTTCAACTAGCGGGGGGGGTACGCAGTATTTT
CASSTSGGGTQYF
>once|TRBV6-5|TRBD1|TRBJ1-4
TGTGCCAGCAGCTACCCTGACAGGGAGAATGAAAAACTGTTTTTT
CASSYPDRENEKLFF
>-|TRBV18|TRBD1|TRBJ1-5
TGTGCCAGCTCTGGGACAGGGGTTCGTCAGCCCCAGCATTTT
CASSGTGVRQPQHF
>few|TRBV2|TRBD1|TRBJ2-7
TGTGCCAGCGACCGGGACAGGGTCTACGAGCAGTACTTC
CASDRDRVYEQYF
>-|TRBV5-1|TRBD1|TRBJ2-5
TGCGCCAGCAGCTTTGGGGACAGGGAAGAGACCCAGTACTTC
CASSFGDREETQYF
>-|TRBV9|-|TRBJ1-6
TGTGCCAGCAGCGTAGCGCCGGGTACTCATTCACCCCTCCACTTT
CASSVAPGTHSPLHF
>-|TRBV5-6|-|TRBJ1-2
TGTGCCAGCAGCTTGGCTACGAGTGGCTACACCTTC
CASSLATSGYTF
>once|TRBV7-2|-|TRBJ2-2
TGTGCCAGCAGCTTTTTACAGGACAACACCGGGGAGCTGTTTTTT
CASSFLQDNTGELFF
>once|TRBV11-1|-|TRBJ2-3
TGTGCCAGCAGCTTGGAGGGGAGCACTACAGATACGCAGTATTTT
CASSLEGSTTDTQYF
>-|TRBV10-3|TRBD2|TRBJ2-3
TGTGCCATCAGTGAGTCGCTGCGGGGGGGTGTTACTAGCACAGATACGCAGTATTTT
CAISESLRGGVTSTDTQYF
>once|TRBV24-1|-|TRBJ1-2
TGTGCCACCAGTGAGGCAGGTGTTAACTATGGCTACACCTTC
CATSEAGVNYGYTF
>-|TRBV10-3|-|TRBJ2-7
TGTGCCATCAGTGCGACGACCCCAGGGCTGGGTGAGCAGTACTTC
CAISATTPGLGEQYF
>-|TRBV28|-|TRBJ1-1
TGTGCCAGCAGTTCCACATCTCGAGGGGGCACTGAAGCTTTCTTT
CASSSTSRGGTEAFF
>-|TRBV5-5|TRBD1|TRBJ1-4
TGTGCCAGCACCCGGTTGGGACAGGAAAGAGAAAAACTGTTTTTT
CASTRLGQEREKLFF
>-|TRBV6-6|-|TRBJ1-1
TGTGCCAGCACCCAGGGACTATACGACACTGAAGCTTTCTTT
CASTQGLYDTEAFF
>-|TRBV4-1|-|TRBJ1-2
TGCGCCAGCAGCCCCCTGCCCAGGGCCCCTGGCTACACCTTC
CASSPLPRAPGYTF
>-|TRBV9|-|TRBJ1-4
TGTGCCAGCAGCCCCGGGTGGGGGCAGGGGACTAATGAAAAACTGTTTTTT
CASSPGWGQGTNEKLFF
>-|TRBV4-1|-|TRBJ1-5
TGCGCCAGCAGCCAAGATCAGGGAAGGCCCCAGCATTTT
CASSQDQGRPQHF
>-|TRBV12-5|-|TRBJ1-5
TGTGCTAGTGGTTTGGACGGGGATCAGCCCCAGCATTTT
CASGLDGDQPQHF
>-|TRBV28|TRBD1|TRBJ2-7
TGTGCCAGCCGCGGACAGGCGCCCCTTGACGAGCAGTACTTC
CASRGQAPLDEQYF
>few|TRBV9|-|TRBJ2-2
TGTGCCAGCAGCCCCCCCCTCCCCACCGGGGAGCTGTTTTTT
CASSPPLPTGELFF
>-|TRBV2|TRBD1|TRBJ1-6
TGTGCCAGCAGTGTGGCGGGACAGGGCATATCCCTCCACTTT
CASSVAGQGISLHF
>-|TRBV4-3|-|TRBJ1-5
TGCGCCAGCAGCCAAGACGTGGGCAGTCAGCCCCAGCATTTT
CASSQDVGSQPQHF
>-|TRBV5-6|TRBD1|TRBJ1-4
TGTGCCAGCAGCTTAGGACAGGGGGCAACTAATGAAAAACTGTTTTTT
CASSLGQGATNEKLFF
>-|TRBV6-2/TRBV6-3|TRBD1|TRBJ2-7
TGTGCCAGCAGTTGGACAGGTCCCACACCCCTCTACGAGCAGTACTTC
CASSWTGPTPLYEQYF
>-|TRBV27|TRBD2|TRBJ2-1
TGTGCCAGCAAGCGGGGGGGCCCATCTAACAATGAGCAGTTCTTC
CASKRGGPSNNEQFF
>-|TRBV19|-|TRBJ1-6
TGTGCCAGTAGTATAGATGGGGGCAGGACCCCTTCATTCAATTCACCCCTCCACTTT
CASSIDGGRTPSFNSPLHF
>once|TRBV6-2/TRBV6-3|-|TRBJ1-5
TGTGCCAGCAGTTACATGGAAGGTTCGGGGCAGCCCCAGCATTTT
CASSYMEGSGQPQHF
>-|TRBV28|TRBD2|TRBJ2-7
TGTGCCACCTCGGTTGGGGGGGAGGTGGGCTACGAGCAGTACTTC
CATSVGGEVGYEQYF
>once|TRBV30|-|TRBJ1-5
TGTGCCTGGAGTTCAAGAGTAGGGGTCGCGAATCAGCCCCAGCATTTT
CAWSSRVGVANQPQHF